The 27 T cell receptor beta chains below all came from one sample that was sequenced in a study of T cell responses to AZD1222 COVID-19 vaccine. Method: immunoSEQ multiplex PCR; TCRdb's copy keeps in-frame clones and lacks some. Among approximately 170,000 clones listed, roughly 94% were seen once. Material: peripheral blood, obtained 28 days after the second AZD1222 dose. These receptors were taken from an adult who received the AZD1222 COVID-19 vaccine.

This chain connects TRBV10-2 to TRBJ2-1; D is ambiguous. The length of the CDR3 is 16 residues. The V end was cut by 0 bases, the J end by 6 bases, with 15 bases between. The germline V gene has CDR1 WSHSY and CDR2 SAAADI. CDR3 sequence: CASSESYVRLLNEQFF. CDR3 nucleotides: TGCGCCAGCAGTGAGTCCTACGTAAGATTACTCAATGAGCAGTTCTTC.

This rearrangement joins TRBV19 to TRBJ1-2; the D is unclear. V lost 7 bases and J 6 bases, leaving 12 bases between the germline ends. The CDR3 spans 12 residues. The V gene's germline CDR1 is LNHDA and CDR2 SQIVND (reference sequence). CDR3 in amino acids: CASKDGSDGYTF. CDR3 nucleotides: TGTGCCAGTAAGGACGGCTCGGATGGCTACACCTTC.

The CDR3 sequence is CASKAEDSDQPQHF. In nucleotides, the CDR3 is TGTGCCAGTAAAGCTGAGGACAGTGATCAGCCCCAGCATTTT. The chain uses TRBV6-6 and TRBJ1-5; a weak D match, TRBD1 (6 bases). Trimming left V 9 bases short and J 5 bases short, with 17 bases between. This CDR3 contains 14 residues. The germline gives CDR1 MNHNY, CDR2 SVGAGI (reference sequence).

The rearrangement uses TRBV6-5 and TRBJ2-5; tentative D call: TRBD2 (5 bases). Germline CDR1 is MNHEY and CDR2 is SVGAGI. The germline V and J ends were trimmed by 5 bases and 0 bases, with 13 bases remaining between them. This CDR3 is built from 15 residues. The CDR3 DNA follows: TGTGCCAGCAGTCAACAAGCCGGGAACCAAGAGACCCAGTACTTC. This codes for CASSQQAGNQETQYF.

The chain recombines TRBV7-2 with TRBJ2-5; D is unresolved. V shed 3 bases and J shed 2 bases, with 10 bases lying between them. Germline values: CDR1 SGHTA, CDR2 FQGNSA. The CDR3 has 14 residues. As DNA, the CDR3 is TGTGCCAGCAGCTTGGGTTGGCGGCAAGAGACCCAGTACTTC. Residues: CASSLGWRQETQYF.

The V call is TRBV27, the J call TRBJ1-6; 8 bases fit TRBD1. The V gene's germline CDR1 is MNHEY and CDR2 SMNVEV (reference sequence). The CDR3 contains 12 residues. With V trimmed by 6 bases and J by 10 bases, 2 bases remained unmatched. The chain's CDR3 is CASRQGGSPLHF. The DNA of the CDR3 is TGTGCCAGCAGACAGGGGGGATCACCCCTCCACTTT.

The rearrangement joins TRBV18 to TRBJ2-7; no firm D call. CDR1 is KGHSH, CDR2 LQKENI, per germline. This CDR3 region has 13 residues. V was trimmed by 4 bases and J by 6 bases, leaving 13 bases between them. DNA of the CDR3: TGTGCCAGCTCACAGGCCTCCGGTGGCGAGCAGTACTTC. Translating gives CASSQASGGEQYF.

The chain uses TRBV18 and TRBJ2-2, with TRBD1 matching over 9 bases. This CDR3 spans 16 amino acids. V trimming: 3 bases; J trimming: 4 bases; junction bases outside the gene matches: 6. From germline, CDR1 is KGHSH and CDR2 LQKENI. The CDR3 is CASSPEQGASTGELFF. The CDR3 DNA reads TGTGCCAGCTCACCTGAACAGGGGGCGAGCACCGGGGAGCTGTTTTTT.

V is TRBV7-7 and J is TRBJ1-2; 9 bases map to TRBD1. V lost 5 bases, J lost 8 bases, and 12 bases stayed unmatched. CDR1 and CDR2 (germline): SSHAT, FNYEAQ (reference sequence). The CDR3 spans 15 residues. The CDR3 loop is CASSVGWTGDEGYTF. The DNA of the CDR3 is TGTGCCAGCAGCGTAGGTTGGACAGGGGATGAGGGCTACACCTTC.

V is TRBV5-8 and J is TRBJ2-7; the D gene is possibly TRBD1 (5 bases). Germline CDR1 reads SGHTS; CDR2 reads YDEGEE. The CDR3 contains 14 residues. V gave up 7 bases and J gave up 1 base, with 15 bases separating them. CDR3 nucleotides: TGTGCCAGCGGTGTTTGGGCAGGGTCCTACGAGCAGTACTTC. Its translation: CASGVWAGSYEQYF.

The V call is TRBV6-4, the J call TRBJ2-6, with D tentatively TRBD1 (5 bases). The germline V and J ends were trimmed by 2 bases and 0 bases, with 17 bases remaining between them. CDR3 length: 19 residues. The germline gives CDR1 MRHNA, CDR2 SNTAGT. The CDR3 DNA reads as TGTGCCAGCAGTGACACAAGCAGGGCCCCTTTCTCTGGGGCCAACGTCCTGACTTTC. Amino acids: CASSDTSRAPFSGANVLTF.

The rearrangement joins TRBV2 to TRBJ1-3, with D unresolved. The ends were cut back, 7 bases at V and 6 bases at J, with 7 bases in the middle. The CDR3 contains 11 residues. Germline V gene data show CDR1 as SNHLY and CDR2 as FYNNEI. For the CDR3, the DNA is TGTGCCAGCACGGGTCTAAACACCATATATTTT. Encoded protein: CASTGLNTIYF.

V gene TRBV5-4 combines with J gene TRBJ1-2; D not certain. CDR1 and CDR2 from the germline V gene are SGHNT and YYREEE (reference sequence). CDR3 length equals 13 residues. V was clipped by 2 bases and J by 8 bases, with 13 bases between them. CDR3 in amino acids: CASSLADARGYTF. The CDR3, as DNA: TGTGCCAGCAGCTTAGCCGACGCTAGGGGCTACACCTTC.

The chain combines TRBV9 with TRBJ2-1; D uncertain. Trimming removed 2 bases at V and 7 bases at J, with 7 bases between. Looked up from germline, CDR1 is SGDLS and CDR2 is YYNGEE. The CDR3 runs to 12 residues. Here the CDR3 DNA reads TGTGCCAGCAGCGTCAAAGTTAATGAGCAGTTCTTC. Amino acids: CASSVKVNEQFF.

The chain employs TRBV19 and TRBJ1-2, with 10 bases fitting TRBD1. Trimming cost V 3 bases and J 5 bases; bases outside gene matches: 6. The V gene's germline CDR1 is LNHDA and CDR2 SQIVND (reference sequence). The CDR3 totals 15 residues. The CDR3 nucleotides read TGTGCCAGTAGTATGCTCTGGACAGGGGGTTATGGCTACACCTTC. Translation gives CASSMLWTGGYGYTF.

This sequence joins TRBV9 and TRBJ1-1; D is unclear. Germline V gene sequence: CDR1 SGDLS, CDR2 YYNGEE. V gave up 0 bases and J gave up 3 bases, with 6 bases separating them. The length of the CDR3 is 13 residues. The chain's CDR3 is CASSVAVHTEAFF. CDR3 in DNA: TGTGCCAGCAGCGTAGCCGTCCACACTGAAGCTTTCTTT.

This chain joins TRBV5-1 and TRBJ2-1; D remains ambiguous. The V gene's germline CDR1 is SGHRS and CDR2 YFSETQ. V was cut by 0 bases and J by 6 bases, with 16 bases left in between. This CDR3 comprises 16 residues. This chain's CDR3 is CASSLASTGVSNEQFF. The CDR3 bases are TGCGCCAGCAGCTTGGCCTCCACGGGCGTTAGCAATGAGCAGTTCTTC.

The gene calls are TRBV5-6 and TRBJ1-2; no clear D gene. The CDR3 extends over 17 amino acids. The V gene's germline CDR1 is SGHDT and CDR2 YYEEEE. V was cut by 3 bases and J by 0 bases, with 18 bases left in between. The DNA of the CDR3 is TGTGCCAGCAGCTCCCCAACGGCAGCCCAACCTAACTATGGCTACACCTTC. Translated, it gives CASSSPTAAQPNYGYTF.

This CDR3 is CASSDGLQREQYF. CDR3 in DNA: TGTGCCAGCAGTGACGGGCTACAGAGGGAGCAGTACTTC. The chain recombines TRBV2 with TRBJ2-7; no clear D. The germline V gene has CDR1 SNHLY and CDR2 FYNNEI. The CDR3 has 13 amino acids. V shed 3 bases and J shed 7 bases, with 13 bases lying between them.

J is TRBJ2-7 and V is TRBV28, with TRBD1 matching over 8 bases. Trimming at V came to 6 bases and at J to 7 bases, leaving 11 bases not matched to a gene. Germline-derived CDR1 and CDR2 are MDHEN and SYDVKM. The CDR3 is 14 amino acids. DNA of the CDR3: TGTGCCAGCAGAGTGGGGACAGGACAGGGTGAGCAGTACTTC. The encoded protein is CASRVGTGQGEQYF.

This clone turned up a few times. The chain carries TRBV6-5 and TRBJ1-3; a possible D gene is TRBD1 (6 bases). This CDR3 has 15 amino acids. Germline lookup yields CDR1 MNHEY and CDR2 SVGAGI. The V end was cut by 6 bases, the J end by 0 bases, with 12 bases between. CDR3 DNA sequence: TGTGCCAGCAGACCGGGACACCTCTCTGGAAACACCATATATTTT. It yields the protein CASRPGHLSGNTIYF.

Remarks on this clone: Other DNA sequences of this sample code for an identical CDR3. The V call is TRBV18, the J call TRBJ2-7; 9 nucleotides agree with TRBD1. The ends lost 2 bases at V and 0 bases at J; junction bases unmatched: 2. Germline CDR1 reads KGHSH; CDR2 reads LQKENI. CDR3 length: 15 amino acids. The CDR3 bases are TGTGCCAGCTCACCAGGGACAGGGAGCTCCTACGAGCAGTACTTC. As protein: CASSPGTGSSYEQYF. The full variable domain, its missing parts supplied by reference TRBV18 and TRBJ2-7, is NAGVMQNPRHLVRRRGQEARLRCSPMKGHSHVYWYRQLPEEGLKFMVYLQKENIIDESGMPKERFSAEFPKEGPSILRIQQVVRGDSAAYFCASSPGTGSSYEQYFGPGTRLTVT.

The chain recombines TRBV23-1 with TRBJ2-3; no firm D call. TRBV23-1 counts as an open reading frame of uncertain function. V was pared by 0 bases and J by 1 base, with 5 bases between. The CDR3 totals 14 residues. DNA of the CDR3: TGCGCCAGCAGTCAATCTGTCGGCACAGATACGCAGTATTTT. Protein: CASSQSVGTDTQYF.

Here the CDR3 reads CASSVSRNSNQPQHF. CDR3 bases: TGTGCCAGCAGTGTGTCAAGAAATAGCAATCAGCCCCAGCATTTT. The rearrangement uses TRBV2 and TRBJ1-5; D is unresolved. CDR3 length: 15 residues. CDR1 is SNHLY, CDR2 FYNNEI, per germline. V was trimmed by 4 bases and J by 0 bases, leaving 10 bases between them. Complete variable domain (other parts from reference TRBV2 and TRBJ1-5): EPEVTQTPSHQVTQMGQEVILRCVPISNHLYFYWYRQILGQKVEFLVSFYNNEISEKSEIFDDQFSVERPDGSNFTLKIRSTKLEDSAMYFCASSVSRNSNQPQHFGDGTRLSIL.

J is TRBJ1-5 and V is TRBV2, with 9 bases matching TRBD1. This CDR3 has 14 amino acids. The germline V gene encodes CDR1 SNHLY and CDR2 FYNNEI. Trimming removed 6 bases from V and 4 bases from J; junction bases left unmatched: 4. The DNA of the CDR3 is TGTGCCAGCAGCCGGGACAGGGCTAATCAGCCCCAGCATTTT. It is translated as CASSRDRANQPQHF.

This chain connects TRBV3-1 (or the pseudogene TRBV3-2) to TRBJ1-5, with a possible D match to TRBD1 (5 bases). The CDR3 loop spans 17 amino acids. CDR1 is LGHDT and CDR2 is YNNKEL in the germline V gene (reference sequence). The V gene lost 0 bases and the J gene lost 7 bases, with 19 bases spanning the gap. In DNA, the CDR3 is TGTGCCAGCAGCCAAGATCTCTCGCGACAGCATCGCCAGCCCCAGCATTTT. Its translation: CASSQDLSRQHRQPQHF.

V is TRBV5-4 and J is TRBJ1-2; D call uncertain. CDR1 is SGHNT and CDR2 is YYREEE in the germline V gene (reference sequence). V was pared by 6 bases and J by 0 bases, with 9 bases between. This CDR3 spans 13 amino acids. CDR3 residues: CASTLNSNYGYTF. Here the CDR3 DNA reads TGTGCCAGCACACTGAATTCTAACTATGGCTACACCTTC.